This T cell receptor beta chain emerged from a study of blood T cell repertoires in COVID-19. TCRdb keeps only in-frame clones here, not all; method: immunoSEQ multiplex PCR. The repertoire holds about 210,000 clones, with around 85% as singletons. Germline-derived CDR1 and CDR2 are SGHDN and FVKESK. Trimming left V 2 bases short and J 5 bases short, with 11 bases between. The length of the CDR3 is 14 residues. The sequence was collected from a woman in her 70s with COVID-19, enrolled during active disease. The chain is built from TRBV14 and TRBJ2-3; D is perhaps TRBD2 (5 bases). Sequenced material: peripheral blood. CDR3 loop: CASSQSSGGDTQYF. The CDR3 coding sequence is TGTGCCAGCAGCCAATCAAGTGGAGGAGATACGCAGTATTTT.